These 21 T cell receptor beta chains share one sample of origin, sequenced in a study of T-cell reconstitution after alpha-beta-depleted transplantation in children (dated by TCRdb to 2016 to 2017). Libraries were made using PCR. The sample was run on an Illumina HiSeq 2500. TCR library preparation used molecular barcoding, with unique molecular identifiers applied to normalize quantification of the TCRbeta repertoire. TCRdb trimmed public reads at Q25 via fastp, called clones via MiXCR and kept in-frame beta chains. Rows merge per CDR3 protein into single entries with the most common DNA and genes. The sample has some 440,000 distinct CDR3 sequences on record, under 20% of them singletons. Around 30% of the sample is in the top ten clones. Reading the label with the study, this specimen's treatment or condition is: allogeneic hematopoietic cell transplantation with graft depleted of TCRalphabeta T cells and CD19 B cells.

The material sequenced was PBMCs, mostly from graft donor cells, taken 360 days after TCRalphabeta/CD19-depleted stem cell transplant. The receptor set was obtained from a boy younger than two who had a stem cell transplant for Wiskott-Aldrich syndrome, so the T cells may come from the graft donor.

This clonotype was seen many times. This chain links TRBV5-1 with TRBJ2-2; a weak D match, TRBD1 (6 bases). Trimming left V 4 bases short and J 5 bases short, with 15 bases between. CDR3 length equals 15 residues. CDR1 is SGHRS and CDR2 is YFSETQ in the germline V gene. CDR3: CASSPSIQGTGELFF. The CDR3 region has the DNA TGCGCCAGCAGCCCCAGTATTCAGGGGACCGGGGAGCTGTTTTTT.

This clonotype was picked up a small number of times. The chain couples TRBV4-1 to TRBJ2-7; no clear D gene. The CDR3 spans 14 residues. Trimming left V 1 base short and J 4 bases short, with 11 bases between. Germline CDR1 reads MGHRA; CDR2 reads YSYEKL. In DNA, the CDR3 is TGCGCCAGCAGCCAAGGTGCGGATTTTTACGAGCAGTACTTC. Its protein product is CASSQGADFYEQYF.

This chain links TRBV25-1 with TRBJ2-1, with 9 bases matching TRBD2. The CDR3 sequence is 16 residues long. Germline CDR1 and CDR2: MGHDK and SYGVNS. J was trimmed by 1 base and V by 4 bases; bases with no gene match: 5. The CDR3: CASSGYTSGSYNEQFF. CDR3 DNA: TGTGCCAGCAGTGGCTATACTAGCGGGTCCTACAATGAGCAGTTCTTC.

There are a few counts of this clonotype. J is TRBJ2-7 and V is TRBV10-3, with a possible D match to TRBD1 (6 bases). This CDR3 has 15 residues. V was cut by 0 bases and J by 2 bases, with 11 bases left in between. Germline loops: CDR1 ENHRY, CDR2 SYGVKD. The CDR3 spells CAISESRGRTYEQYF. CDR3 bases: TGTGCCATCAGTGAGTCCAGGGGAAGGACCTACGAGCAGTACTTC.

This clonotype was counted a few times. V is TRBV6-2 or TRBV6-3 and J is TRBJ2-7, with D possibly being TRBD1 (6 bases). Germline V CDR1 and CDR2: MNHEY, SVGEGT. The CDR3 is 16 amino acids. Trimming took 4 bases from V and 5 from J, leaving 21 bases between them. The CDR3 DNA is TGTGCCAGCAGTTCGCTCAAATGGACAGTAGGAAACGAGCAGTACTTC. Amino acids: CASSSLKWTVGNEQYF.

This clonotype was seen a handful of times. CDR3 in amino acids: CASSGIRVDEQFF. In DNA, the CDR3 is TGTGCCAGCAGCGGGATTAGGGTCGATGAGCAGTTCTTC. V usage is TRBV5-5 and J usage is TRBJ2-1; D remains ambiguous. Looked up from germline, CDR1 is SGHKS and CDR2 is YYEKEE (reference sequence). The CDR3 extends over 13 amino acids. V was cut by 4 bases and J by 8 bases, with 13 bases left in between.

This clonotype was picked up a small number of times. This chain uses TRBV20-1 with TRBJ2-5; D not certain. V was clipped by 4 bases and J by 5 bases, with 8 bases between them. CDR3 length: 11 residues. In germline, CDR1 is DFQATT, CDR2 SNEGSKA (reference sequence). The CDR3 reads CSATLLETQYF. Here the CDR3 DNA reads TGCAGTGCTACTTTGCTCGAGACCCAGTACTTC.

This clonotype came up many times. The rearrangement joins TRBV7-2 to TRBJ1-2; D perhaps matches TRBD1 (6 bases). This CDR3 has 15 residues. V was shortened by 4 bases and J by 4 bases, with 16 bases between the two germline ends. Germline V gives CDR1 SGHTA, CDR2 FQGNSA. In DNA form, the CDR3 reads TGTGCCAGCAGCTCCAGCTCGGACAGTTCCTATGGCTACACCTTC. It translates to CASSSSSDSSYGYTF.

This clonotype was observed at least ten times. The chain joins TRBV2 to TRBJ2-5; 7 nucleotides agree with TRBD2. After removal of 8 bases from V and 5 bases from J, the junction contained 8 bases not matched to a gene. The V gene's germline CDR1 is SNHLY and CDR2 FYNNEI. CDR3 length equals 13 residues. Here the CDR3 reads CASSSRGIETQYF. As DNA, the CDR3 is TGTGCCAGCTCTTCGCGGGGGATTGAGACCCAGTACTTC. The entire variable domain, with the rest obtained from reference TRBV2 and TRBJ2-5, is as follows: EPEVTQTPSHQVTQMGQEVILRCVPISNHLYFYWYRQILGQKVEFLVSFYNNEISEKSEIFDDQFSVERPDGSNFTLKIRSTKLEDSAMYFCASSSRGIETQYFGPGTRLLVL.

J is TRBJ2-3 and V is TRBV16; 9 nucleotides line up with TRBD2. There are 16 residues in the CDR3. CDR1 and CDR2 from the germline V gene are KGHSY and FQNENV. Losses at the gene ends were 2 bases for V and 1 base for J; bases not matched to a gene: 4. CDR3 sequence (DNA): TGTGCCAGCAGCCAAGCGGGGGGGCTGGGCACAGATACGCAGTATTTT. Translation: CASSQAGGLGTDTQYF. Full variable domain (outside the CDR3, taken from reference TRBV16 and TRBJ2-3): GEEVAQTPKHLVRGEGQKAKLYCAPIKGHSYVFWYQQVLKNEFKFLISFQNENVFDETGMPKERFSAKCLPNSPCSLEIQATKLEDSAVYFCASSQAGGLGTDTQYFGPGTRLTVL.

The chain combines TRBV6-2 or TRBV6-3 with TRBJ2-1, with D perhaps TRBD2 (7 bases). Trimming removed 4 bases from V and 5 bases from J, with 18 bases in between. This CDR3 is built from 16 residues. CDR1 and CDR2 (germline): MNHEY, SVGEGT. Here the CDR3 reads CASSWYREGTNNEQFF. CDR3 sequence (DNA): TGTGCCAGCAGTTGGTACAGGGAGGGGACGAACAATGAGCAGTTCTTC.

In the case of this clonotype: The CDR3 end shows no conserved phenylalanine or tryptophan, and so a read error is likely. This sequence joins TRBV24-1 and TRBJ2-7, with D perhaps TRBD1 (5 bases). V was pared by 6 bases and J by 2 bases, with 10 bases between. Germline V gene sequence: CDR1 KGHDR, CDR2 SFDVKD. The CDR3 contains 13 residues. The CDR3 spells CATSTDKPYEQYI. The CDR3, as DNA: TGTGCCACCAGTACGGACAAACCCTACGAGCAGTACATC.

This clonotype came up a few times. The chain recombines TRBV12-3 or TRBV12-4 with TRBJ1-3; 7 nucleotides line up with TRBD1. This CDR3 has 12 amino acids. The junction had 2 bases not matched to a gene; V was cut back by 6 bases and J by 6 bases. The CDR3 nucleotides are TGTGCCAGCAGGGGACAGTTAAACACCATATATTTT. Protein product: CASRGQLNTIYF.

This clonotype came up a few times. This rearrangement joins TRBV14 to TRBJ2-1, with D uncertain. The ends were cut back, 5 bases at V and 2 bases at J, with 13 bases in the middle. This CDR3 has 15 amino acids. In germline, CDR1 is SGHDN, CDR2 FVKESK. CDR3 DNA: TGTGCCAGCAGCTCCCGGACGGACGCCTACAATGAGCAGTTCTTC. It specifies CASSSRTDAYNEQFF.

V is TRBV12-3 or TRBV12-4 and J is TRBJ2-7; D is possibly TRBD1 or TRBD2 (6 bases each). V lost 7 bases to trimming and J lost 3 bases, with 16 bases between them. This CDR3 region has 14 residues. In DNA form, the CDR3 reads TGTGCCAGCACCCCGGGGGCAGCATACTACGAGCAGTACTTC. Residues: CASTPGAAYYEQYF.

The genes are TRBV20-1 and TRBJ1-1; unclear D gene. CDR1 and CDR2 (germline): DFQATT, SNEGSKA (reference sequence). Trimming cost V 0 bases and J 3 bases, with 11 bases left between them. The CDR3 runs 14 residues. CDR3 sequence (DNA): TGCAGTGCTAGAGATCCCGACGGCTACACTGAAGCTTTCTTT. This translates into CSARDPDGYTEAFF.

There are many counts of this clonotype. This sequence joins TRBV15 and TRBJ2-5; D unclear. This CDR3 spans 14 amino acids. Looked up from germline, CDR1 is LNHNV and CDR2 is YYDKDF (reference sequence). Trimming took off 3 bases at V and 4 bases at J, with 12 bases between the two ends. Here the CDR3 reads CATSSVTVGETQYF. The CDR3 nucleotides are TGTGCCACCAGCAGTGTAACAGTCGGAGAGACCCAGTACTTC.

This rearrangement joins TRBV18 to TRBJ2-5; 8 bases map to TRBD2. Germline V gene lookup returns CDR1 KGHSH and CDR2 LQKENI. With 0 bases clipped from V and 2 bases from J, the junction kept 5 bases outside the gene matches. CDR3 length equals 16 residues. CDR3 sequence: CASSPPTRGVQETQYF. CDR3 DNA sequence: TGTGCCAGCTCACCACCGACGCGGGGGGTACAAGAGACCCAGTACTTC.

The chain uses TRBV30 and TRBJ2-7; the match to TRBD1 covers 8 bases. The V segment lost 1 base and the J segment 4 bases; nucleotides outside the gene matches: 9. Germline V gene data show CDR1 as GTSNPN and CDR2 as SVGIG (reference sequence). There are 15 residues in the CDR3. The CDR3 loop is CAWSALGRGRYEQYF. In nucleotides, the CDR3 is TGTGCCTGGAGTGCCCTCGGCAGGGGGCGTTACGAGCAGTACTTC.

This sequence joins TRBV7-4 and TRBJ2-7; tentatively, D is TRBD1 (6 bases). V lost 5 bases and J 1 base, leaving 15 bases between the germline ends. From germline, CDR1 is SGHVT and CDR2 SQSDAQ. This CDR3 spans 15 amino acids. This chain's CDR3 is CASSTGQLDSYEQYF. The CDR3 DNA is TGTGCCAGCAGCACCGGACAGCTCGATTCCTACGAGCAGTACTTC.

This clonotype was found a few times. This rearrangement joins TRBV27 to TRBJ2-7; D not resolved. This CDR3 has 13 residues. Germline V gene data show CDR1 as MNHEY and CDR2 as SMNVEV (reference sequence). The germline V and J ends were trimmed by 3 bases and 0 bases, with 6 bases remaining between them. The CDR3 region is CASSLTFSYEQYF. For the CDR3, the DNA is TGTGCCAGCAGTTTGACCTTCTCCTACGAGCAGTACTTC.